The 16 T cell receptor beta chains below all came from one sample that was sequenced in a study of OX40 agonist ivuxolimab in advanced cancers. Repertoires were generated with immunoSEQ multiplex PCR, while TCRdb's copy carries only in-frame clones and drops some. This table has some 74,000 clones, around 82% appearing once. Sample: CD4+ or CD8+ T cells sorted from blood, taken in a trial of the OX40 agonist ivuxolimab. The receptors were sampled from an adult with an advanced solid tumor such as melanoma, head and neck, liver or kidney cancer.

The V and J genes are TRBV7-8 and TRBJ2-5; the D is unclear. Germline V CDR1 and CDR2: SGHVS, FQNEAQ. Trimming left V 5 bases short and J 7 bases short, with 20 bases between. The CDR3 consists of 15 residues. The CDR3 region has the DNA TGTGCCAGCAGCCCTGCCGCCGCCCAGTTAGGGACCCAGTACTTC. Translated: CASSPAAAQLGTQYF.

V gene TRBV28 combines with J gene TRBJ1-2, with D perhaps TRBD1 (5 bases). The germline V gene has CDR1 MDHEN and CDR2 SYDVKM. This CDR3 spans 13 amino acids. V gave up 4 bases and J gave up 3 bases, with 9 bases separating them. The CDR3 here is CASSSGGDYGYTF. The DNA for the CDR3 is TGTGCCAGCAGTTCGGGGGGGGACTATGGCTACACCTTC.

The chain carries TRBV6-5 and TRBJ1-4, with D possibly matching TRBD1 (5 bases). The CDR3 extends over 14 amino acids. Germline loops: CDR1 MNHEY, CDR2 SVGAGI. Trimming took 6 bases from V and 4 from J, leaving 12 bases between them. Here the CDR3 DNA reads TGTGCCAGCAGAGGGGCCGGTTTTAATGAAAAACTGTTTTTT. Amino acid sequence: CASRGAGFNEKLFF.

DNA of the CDR3: TGCGCCAGCAGCCGGCAAACCGGGACAGCTACTAACTATGGCTACACCTTC. Protein product: CASSRQTGTATNYGYTF. The chain combines TRBV4-3 with TRBJ1-2; 7 nucleotides agree with TRBD1. V lost 4 bases, J lost 0 bases, and 11 bases stayed unmatched. Germline CDR1 reads LGHNA; CDR2 reads YSLEER. The CDR3 length is 17 residues.

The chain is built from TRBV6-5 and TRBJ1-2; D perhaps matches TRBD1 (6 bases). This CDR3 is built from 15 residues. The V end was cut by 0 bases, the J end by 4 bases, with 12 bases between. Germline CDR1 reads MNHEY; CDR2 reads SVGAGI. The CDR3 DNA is TGTGCCAGCAGTTACTCTGTCGGGGGCGTCTATGGCTACACCTTC. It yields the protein CASSYSVGGVYGYTF.

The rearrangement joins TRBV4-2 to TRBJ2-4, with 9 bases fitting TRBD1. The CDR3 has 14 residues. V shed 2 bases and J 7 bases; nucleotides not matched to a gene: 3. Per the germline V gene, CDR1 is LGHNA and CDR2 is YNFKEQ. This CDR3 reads CASSQSDRGNIQYF. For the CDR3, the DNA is TGTGCCAGCAGCCAATCCGACAGGGGGAACATTCAGTACTTC.

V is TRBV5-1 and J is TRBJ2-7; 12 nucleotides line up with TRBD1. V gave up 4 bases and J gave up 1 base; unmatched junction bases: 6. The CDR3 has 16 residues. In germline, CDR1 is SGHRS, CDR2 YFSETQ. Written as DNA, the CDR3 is TGCGCCAGCAGCGAGGGACAGGGGGCCGTATCCTACGAGCAGTACTTC. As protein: CASSEGQGAVSYEQYF.

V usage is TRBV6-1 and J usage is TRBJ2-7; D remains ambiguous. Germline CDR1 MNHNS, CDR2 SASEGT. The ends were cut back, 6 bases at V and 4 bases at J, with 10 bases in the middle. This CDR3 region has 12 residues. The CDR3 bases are TGTGCCAGCAGCTCGACCGAGTACGAGCAGTACTTC. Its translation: CASSSTEYEQYF.

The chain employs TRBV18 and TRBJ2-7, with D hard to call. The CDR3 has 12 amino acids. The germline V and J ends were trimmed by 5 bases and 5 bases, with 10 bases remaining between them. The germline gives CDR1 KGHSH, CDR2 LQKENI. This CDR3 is CASSSSGNEQYF. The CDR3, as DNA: TGTGCCAGCTCATCTTCAGGAAACGAGCAGTACTTC.

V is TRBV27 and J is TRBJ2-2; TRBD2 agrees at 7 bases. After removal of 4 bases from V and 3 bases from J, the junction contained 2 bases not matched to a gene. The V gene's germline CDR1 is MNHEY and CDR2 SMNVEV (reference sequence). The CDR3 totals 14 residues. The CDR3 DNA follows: TGTGCCAGCAGTTGGGGGGGTCACACCGGGGAGCTGTTTTTT. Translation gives CASSWGGHTGELFF.

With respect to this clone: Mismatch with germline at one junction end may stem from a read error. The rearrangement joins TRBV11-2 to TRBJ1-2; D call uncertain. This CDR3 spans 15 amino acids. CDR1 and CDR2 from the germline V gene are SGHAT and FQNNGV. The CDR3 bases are TGTGCCAGCAGCTTAGGGTGGTTGGACCCCCTAAATCATTCCTTC. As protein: CASSLGWLDPLNHSF.

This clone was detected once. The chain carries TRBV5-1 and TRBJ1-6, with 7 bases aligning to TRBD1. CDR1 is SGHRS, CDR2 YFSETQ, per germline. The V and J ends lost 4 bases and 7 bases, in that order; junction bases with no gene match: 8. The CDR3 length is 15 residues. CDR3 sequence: CASSEWTGSNSPLHF. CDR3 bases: TGCGCCAGCAGCGAATGGACAGGATCGAATTCACCCCTCCACTTT. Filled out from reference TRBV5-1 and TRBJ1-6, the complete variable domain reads KAGVTQTPRYLIKTRGQQVTLSCSPISGHRSVSWYQQTPGQGLQFLFEYFSETQRNKGNFPGRFSGRQFSNSRSEMNVSTLELGDSALYLCASSEWTGSNSPLHFGNGTRLTVT.

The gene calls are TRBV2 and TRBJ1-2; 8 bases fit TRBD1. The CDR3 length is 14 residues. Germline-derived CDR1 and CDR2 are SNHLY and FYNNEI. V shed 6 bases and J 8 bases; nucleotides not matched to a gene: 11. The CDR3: CASRGTGSVVGYTF. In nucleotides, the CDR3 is TGTGCCAGCAGGGGGACAGGTTCGGTCGTCGGCTACACCTTC.

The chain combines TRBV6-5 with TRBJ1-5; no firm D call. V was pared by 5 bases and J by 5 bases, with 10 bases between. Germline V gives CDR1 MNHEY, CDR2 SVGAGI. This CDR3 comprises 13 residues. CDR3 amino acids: CASSRQEDQPQHF. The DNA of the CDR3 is TGTGCCAGCAGTCGCCAAGAGGATCAGCCCCAGCATTTT.

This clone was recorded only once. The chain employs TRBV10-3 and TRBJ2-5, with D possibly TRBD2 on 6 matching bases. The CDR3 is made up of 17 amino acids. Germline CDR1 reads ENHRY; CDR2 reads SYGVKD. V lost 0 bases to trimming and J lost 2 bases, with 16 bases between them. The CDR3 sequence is CAISESTHRGNQETQYF. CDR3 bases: TGTGCCATCAGTGAGTCGACTCACCGGGGGAATCAAGAGACCCAGTACTTC.

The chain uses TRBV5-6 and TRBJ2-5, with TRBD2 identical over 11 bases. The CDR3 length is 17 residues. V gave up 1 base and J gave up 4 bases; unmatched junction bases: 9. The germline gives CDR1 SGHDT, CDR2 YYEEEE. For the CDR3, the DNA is TGTGCCAGCAGCTTGTTGGGTAGCGGGGGGGCTGCAGAGACCCAGTACTTC. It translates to CASSLLGSGGAAETQYF.